The 30 T cell receptor beta chains listed next were all sequenced from one sample in a study of blood T cell repertoires in COVID-19. Profiling relied on immunoSEQ multiplex PCR, and the TCRdb table lists in-frame clones only, not all of them. The table includes some 100,000 clones, about four fifths detected once. The material sequenced was peripheral blood. The receptors originated from a man aged 50 to 59 with active or convalescent COVID-19.

The chain combines TRBV28 with TRBJ1-2; the D gene is possibly TRBD1 (5 bases). The CDR3 is 12 residues long. Germline loops: CDR1 MDHEN, CDR2 SYDVKM. V gave up 4 bases and J gave up 6 bases, with 9 bases separating them. CDR3 nucleotide sequence: TGTGCCAGCAGTTCGTCGACAGATGGCTACACCTTC. Protein product: CASSSSTDGYTF.

The chain joins TRBV3-1 (or the pseudogene TRBV3-2) to TRBJ1-4, with D possibly matching TRBD1 (6 bases). This CDR3 is 16 amino acids long. Germline V lookup: CDR1 LGHDT, CDR2 YNNKEL (reference sequence). V was clipped by 4 bases and J by 4 bases, with 16 bases between them. The CDR3 sequence is CASSLRSGQINEKLFF. In DNA, the CDR3 is TGTGCCAGCAGCCTCAGATCGGGACAAATTAATGAAAAACTGTTTTTT.

This clone came up a few times. The chain is built from TRBV18 and TRBJ2-1; 9 bases line up with TRBD1. The germline CDR1 and CDR2 sequences are KGHSH and LQKENI. The CDR3 loop spans 15 amino acids. J lost 7 bases, V lost 3 bases, and 7 bases had no gene match. The CDR3, as DNA: TGTGCCAGCTCACCGAGGACAGGGGTGGGGAATGAGCAGTTCTTC. Its translation is CASSPRTGVGNEQFF.

The chain recombines TRBV5-4 with TRBJ2-7, with 9 bases lining up with TRBD1. Germline-derived CDR1 and CDR2 are SGHNT and YYREEE (reference sequence). Trimming removed 4 bases from V and 4 bases from J; junction bases left unmatched: 6. The CDR3 is 14 amino acids. CDR3 region: CASSPGQGGYEQYV. The CDR3 DNA follows: TGTGCCAGCAGCCCGGGACAGGGAGGATACGAGCAGTACGTC.

The V call is TRBV21-1, the J call TRBJ1-3. TRBV21-1 is given as a pseudogene. The CDR3 spans 17 residues. This CDR3 reads CASSKEARGSVSNTIYF. The CDR3, as DNA: TGTGCCAGCAGCAAAGAGGCGCGGGGCAGCGTTTCAAACACCATATATTTT.

The chain joins TRBV5-6 to TRBJ1-4, with a weak D call TRBD1 (5 bases). This CDR3 comprises 15 residues. Germline CDR1 and CDR2: SGHDT and YYEEEE. The ends were cut back, 1 base at V and 3 bases at J, with 10 bases in the middle. The CDR3 reads CASSLRTGANEKLFF. For the CDR3, the DNA is TGTGCCAGCAGCTTGCGAACAGGAGCTAATGAAAAACTGTTTTTT.

This clone was found once. This rearrangement joins TRBV5-1 to TRBJ2-3; the match to TRBD1 covers 12 bases. CDR3 size: 14 residues. Per germline, CDR1 SGHRS and CDR2 YFSETQ. Trimming at V came to 4 bases and at J to 10 bases, leaving 7 bases not matched to a gene. The CDR3 DNA follows: TGCGCCAGCAGCGGGGGGACAGGGGGCGCGGCGCAGTATTTT. Amino acids: CASSGGTGGAAQYF.

The V gene is TRBV6-5, the J gene TRBJ1-2; D is unresolved. The CDR3 is 13 amino acids. With 2 bases removed from V and 3 bases from J, the gap between germline ends came to 7 bases. Germline CDR1 is MNHEY and CDR2 is SVGAGI. In DNA form, the CDR3 reads TGTGCCAGCAGTTACGTGAGGGACTATGGCTACACCTTC. Protein sequence: CASSYVRDYGYTF.

The J gene is TRBJ2-2, the V gene TRBV18, with TRBD1 identical over 8 bases. V trimming: 1 base; J trimming: 4 bases; junction bases outside the gene matches: 2. Per the germline V gene, CDR1 is KGHSH and CDR2 is LQKENI. This CDR3 has 15 residues. The CDR3: CASSPRTGPTGELFF. In DNA form, the CDR3 reads TGTGCCAGCTCACCACGGACAGGGCCCACCGGGGAGCTGTTTTTT.

The rearrangement uses TRBV10-2 and TRBJ1-6; unclear D gene. CDR1 WSHSY and CDR2 SAAADI come from the germline V gene. This CDR3 contains 18 residues. The V and J ends lost 0 bases and 0 bases respectively, with 12 bases between them. The CDR3 sequence: CASSESGPGSSYNSPLHF. The CDR3 DNA reads as TGCGCCAGCAGTGAGTCTGGACCCGGGAGCTCCTATAATTCACCCCTCCACTTT.

This rearrangement joins TRBV2 to TRBJ2-3, with D perhaps TRBD2 (5 bases). Trimming removed 4 bases at V and 2 bases at J, with 19 bases between. The germline V gene has CDR1 SNHLY and CDR2 FYNNEI. This CDR3 is 17 amino acids long. CDR3 nucleotides: TGTGCCAGCAGTGCGGGTTCCGGCGGACTGTTCACAGATACGCAGTATTTT. Encoded protein: CASSAGSGGLFTDTQYF.

The CDR3 DNA is TGTGCCAGCAGTTACGGTGGCGGGCCCTACACTGAAGCTTTCTTT. It codes for CASSYGGGPYTEAFF. The chain recombines TRBV6-2 or TRBV6-3 with TRBJ1-1; D unresolved. CDR3 length equals 15 residues. Germline CDR1 and CDR2: MNHEY and SVGEGT. V lost 2 bases and J 3 bases, leaving 13 bases between the germline ends.

This chain connects TRBV10-1 to TRBJ2-3; no definite D call. CDR1 and CDR2 (germline): WNHNN, SYGVQD (reference sequence). The ends were cut back, 2 bases at V and 2 bases at J, with 11 bases in the middle. This CDR3 region has 15 residues. Here the CDR3 DNA reads TGCGCCAGCAGTGAGACAGAAGGATTCACAGATACGCAGTATTTT. Protein: CASSETEGFTDTQYF.

The genes are TRBV18 and TRBJ2-7; D uncertain. The CDR3 contains 12 residues. Germline CDR1 and CDR2: KGHSH and LQKENI. V shed 1 base and J shed 1 base, with 2 bases lying between them. The CDR3 reads CASSPLSYEQYF. Here the CDR3 DNA reads TGTGCCAGCTCACCACTATCCTACGAGCAGTACTTC.

This chain links TRBV24-1 with TRBJ2-3; 8 bases are a match to TRBD1. V was clipped by 7 bases and J by 7 bases; unmatched bases: 6. Looked up from germline, CDR1 is KGHDR and CDR2 is SFDVKD. The length of the CDR3 is 13 residues. The CDR3 loop is CATREQGENTQYF. The DNA of the CDR3 is TGTGCCACCAGAGAACAGGGGGAGAATACGCAGTATTTT.

The CDR3 is CASANSGGYEQYF. Here the CDR3 DNA reads TGTGCCAGCGCAAATAGCGGGGGCTACGAGCAGTACTTC. This chain connects TRBV2 to TRBJ2-7; 9 bases align to TRBD2. CDR1 and CDR2 (germline): SNHLY, FYNNEI. The CDR3 consists of 13 residues. Trimming removed 8 bases from V and 3 bases from J; junction bases left unmatched: 5.

The V call is TRBV12-3 or TRBV12-4, the J call TRBJ2-7, with D possibly TRBD1 on 6 matching bases. The CDR3 extends over 12 amino acids. V was pared by 6 bases and J by 3 bases, with 9 bases between. CDR3 in amino acids: CASSQGGYEQYV. DNA of the CDR3: TGTGCCAGCAGCCAAGGGGGCTACGAGCAGTACGTC.

The chain combines TRBV6-2 or TRBV6-3 with TRBJ2-5; 7 bases match TRBD2. CDR1 is MNHEY, CDR2 SVGEGT, per germline. V lost 0 bases, J lost 1 base, and 8 bases stayed unmatched. The CDR3 consists of 17 residues. The CDR3 protein is CASSYSGSTSLQETQYF. The DNA of the CDR3 is TGTGCCAGCAGTTACTCCGGATCGACTAGCCTCCAAGAGACCCAGTACTTC.

The chain is built from TRBV3-1 (or the pseudogene TRBV3-2) and TRBJ1-5, with 8 bases fitting TRBD1. The CDR3 has 13 residues. Germline V gene data show CDR1 as LGHDT and CDR2 as YNNKEL (reference sequence). The V segment lost 5 bases and the J segment 6 bases; nucleotides outside the gene matches: 3. The CDR3 loop is CASSSQGGQPQHF. In DNA form, the CDR3 reads TGTGCCAGCAGCTCACAGGGGGGTCAGCCCCAGCATTTT.

This clone was observed a handful of times. The rearrangement links TRBV7-2 to TRBJ1-5; TRBD1 is a possible D gene (5 bases). Germline values: CDR1 SGHTA, CDR2 FQGNSA. The length of the CDR3 is 16 residues. V lost 2 bases and J 4 bases, leaving 15 bases between the germline ends. This CDR3 is CASSLQGRTSNQPQHF. The CDR3 DNA reads as TGTGCCAGCAGCTTACAGGGAAGGACATCAAATCAGCCCCAGCATTTT.

The chain uses TRBV18 and TRBJ2-5, with TRBD2 matching over 9 bases. The germline V gene has CDR1 KGHSH and CDR2 LQKENI. The CDR3 totals 16 residues. Trimming cost V 0 bases and J 1 base; bases outside gene matches: 3. CDR3 coding DNA: TGTGCCAGCTCACCACCTAGCGGGGGACTCCAAGAGACCCAGTACTTC. Encoded protein: CASSPPSGGLQETQYF.

This chain joins TRBV25-1 and TRBJ1-4; no reliable D call. Germline loops: CDR1 MGHDK, CDR2 SYGVNS. Trimming removed 2 bases at V and 6 bases at J, with 10 bases between. This CDR3 has 14 residues. The CDR3 region is CASSERGEDEKLFF. The CDR3, as DNA: TGTGCCAGCAGTGAACGGGGAGAGGATGAAAAACTGTTTTTT.

The chain recombines TRBV29-1 with TRBJ2-1; D is unclear. CDR1 is SQVTM, CDR2 ANQGSEA, per germline. The CDR3 consists of 9 residues. The ends were cut back, 5 bases at V and 9 bases at J, with 5 bases in the middle. The CDR3 here is CSVSGEQFF. For the CDR3, the DNA is TGCAGCGTTTCGGGTGAGCAGTTCTTC.

The rearrangement links TRBV7-2 to TRBJ2-5; 7 bases agree with TRBD2. This CDR3 comprises 15 residues. Germline CDR1 reads SGHTA; CDR2 reads FQGNSA. Trimming at V came to 0 bases and at J to 5 bases, leaving 6 bases not matched to a gene. CDR3 sequence (DNA): TGTGCCAGCAGCTTAGCAGCGGGGCCGTGGGAGACCCAGTACTTC. It encodes CASSLAAGPWETQYF.

This rearrangement joins TRBV28 to TRBJ1-5; D may be TRBD1 (5 bases). Germline CDR1 is MDHEN and CDR2 is SYDVKM. This CDR3 has 15 residues. The germline V and J ends were trimmed by 2 bases and 10 bases, with 18 bases remaining between them. The CDR3 reads CASSLPSGIVEPQHF. CDR3 sequence (DNA): TGTGCCAGCAGTTTACCTTCAGGGATTGTTGAACCCCAGCATTTT.

The genes are TRBV9 and TRBJ2-3, with 11 bases lining up with TRBD1. Germline trimming cut 2 bases from V and 2 bases from J; bases unmatched to any gene: 10. Germline V gene lookup returns CDR1 SGDLS and CDR2 YYNGEE. This CDR3 has 18 amino acids. The CDR3 DNA is TGTGCCAGCAGCGTGCCGGGACAGGGGGTTCTTTCCACAGATACGCAGTATTTT. This gives the protein CASSVPGQGVLSTDTQYF.

A note on this clone: Different DNA sequences within this sample yield the same CDR3. The rearrangement uses TRBV9 and TRBJ1-2; D is possibly TRBD1 (5 bases). This CDR3 is built from 13 residues. With 2 bases removed from V and 1 base from J, the gap between germline ends came to 6 bases. Germline values: CDR1 SGDLS, CDR2 YYNGEE. The CDR3 spells CASSVDSNYGYTF. The CDR3 region has the DNA TGTGCCAGCAGCGTCGACAGTAACTATGGCTACACCTTC.

This rearrangement joins TRBV7-2 to TRBJ2-1; D not certain. The germline V and J ends were trimmed by 4 bases and 3 bases, with 7 bases remaining between them. CDR3 length equals 13 residues. Germline values: CDR1 SGHTA, CDR2 FQGNSA. CDR3 in DNA: TGTGCCAGCAGCTCGAGTTTCTACAATGAGCAGTTCTTC. Translated: CASSSSFYNEQFF.

This chain joins TRBV5-1 and TRBJ2-7, with TRBD2 identical over 8 bases. Per the germline V gene, CDR1 is SGHRS and CDR2 is YFSETQ. V lost 2 bases and J lost 6; bases outside the gene matches: 7. The CDR3 consists of 14 residues. DNA of the CDR3: TGCGCCAGCAGCTTACGAACTAGCGGTAGCGAGCAGTACTTC. It codes for CASSLRTSGSEQYF.

DNA of the CDR3: TGTGCCAGCAGCCTAGCGGGGGGCACAGATACGCAGTATTTT. As protein: CASSLAGGTDTQYF. The rearrangement links TRBV3-1 (or the pseudogene TRBV3-2) to TRBJ2-3; 9 positions agree with TRBD2. CDR1 is LGHDT and CDR2 is YNNKEL in the germline V gene (reference sequence). After removal of 4 bases from V and 1 base from J, the junction contained 0 bases not matched to a gene. The CDR3 contains 14 residues.